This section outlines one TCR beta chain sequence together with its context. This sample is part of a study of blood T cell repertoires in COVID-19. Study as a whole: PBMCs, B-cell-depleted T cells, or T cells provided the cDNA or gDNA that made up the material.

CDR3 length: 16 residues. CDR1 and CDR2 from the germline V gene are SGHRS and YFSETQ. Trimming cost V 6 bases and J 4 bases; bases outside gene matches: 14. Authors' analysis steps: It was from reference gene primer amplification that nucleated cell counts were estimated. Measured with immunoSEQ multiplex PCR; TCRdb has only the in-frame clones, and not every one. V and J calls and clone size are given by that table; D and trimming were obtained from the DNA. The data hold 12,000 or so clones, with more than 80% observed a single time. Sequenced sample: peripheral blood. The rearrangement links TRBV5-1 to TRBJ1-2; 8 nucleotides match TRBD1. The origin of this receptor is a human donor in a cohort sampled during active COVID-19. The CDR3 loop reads CASNTQPQGAGYGYTF. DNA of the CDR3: TGCGCCAGCAACACGCAACCCCAGGGGGCAGGCTATGGCTACACCTTC. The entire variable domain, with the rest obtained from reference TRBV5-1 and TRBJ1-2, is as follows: KAGVTQTPRYLIKTRGQQVTLSCSPISGHRSVSWYQQTPGQGLQFLFEYFSETQRNKGNFPGRFSGRQFSNSRSEMNVSTLELGDSALYLCASNTQPQGAGYGYTFGSGTRLTVV.